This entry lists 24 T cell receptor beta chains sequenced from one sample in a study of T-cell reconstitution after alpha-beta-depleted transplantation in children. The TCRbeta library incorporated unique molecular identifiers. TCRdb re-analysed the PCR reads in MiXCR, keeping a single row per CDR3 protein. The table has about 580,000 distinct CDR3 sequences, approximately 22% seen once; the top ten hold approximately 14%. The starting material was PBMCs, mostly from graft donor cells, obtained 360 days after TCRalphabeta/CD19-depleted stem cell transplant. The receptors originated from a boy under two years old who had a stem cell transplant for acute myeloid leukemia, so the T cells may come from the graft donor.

The CDR3: CASSLQGASGANVLTF. CDR3 nucleotides: TGTGCCAGCAGCTTACAGGGGGCGTCTGGGGCCAACGTCCTGACTTTC. The chain carries TRBV7-9 and TRBJ2-6; 8 nucleotides match TRBD1. V trimming: 2 bases; J trimming: 1 base; junction bases outside the gene matches: 1. The CDR3 totals 16 residues. Germline CDR1 is SEHNR and CDR2 is FQNEAQ (reference sequence). The full variable domain, completed using reference TRBV7-9 and TRBJ2-6, is DTGVSQNPRHKITKRGQNVTFRCDPISEHNRLYWYRQTLGQGPEFLTYFQNEAQLEKSRLLSDRFSAERPKGSFSTLEIQRTEQGDSAMYLCASSLQGASGANVLTFGAGSRLTVL.

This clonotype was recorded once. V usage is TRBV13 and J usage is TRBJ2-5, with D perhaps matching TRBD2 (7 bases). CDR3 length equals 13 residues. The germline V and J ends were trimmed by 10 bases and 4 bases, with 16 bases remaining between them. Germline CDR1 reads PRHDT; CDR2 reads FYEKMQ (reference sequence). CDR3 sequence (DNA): TGTGCCACAGGGGCACGGGGGGCAGAGACCCAGTACTTC. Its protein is CATGARGAETQYF.

The CDR3 region is CAISVDTEAFF. As DNA, the CDR3 is TGTGCCATCAGTGTAGACACTGAAGCTTTCTTT. V gene TRBV10-3 combines with J gene TRBJ1-1; no reliable D call. CDR1 ENHRY and CDR2 SYGVKD come from the germline V gene. Trimming pared 4 bases from V and 3 bases from J, leaving 3 bases between. The CDR3 covers 11 residues.

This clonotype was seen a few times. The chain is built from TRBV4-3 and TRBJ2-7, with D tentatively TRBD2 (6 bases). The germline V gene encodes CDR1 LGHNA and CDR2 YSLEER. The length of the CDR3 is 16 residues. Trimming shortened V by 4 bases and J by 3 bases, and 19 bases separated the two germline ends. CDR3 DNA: TGCGCCAGCAGCCGTGGGACCAGCGGACTAAACTACGAGCAGTACTTC. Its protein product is CASSRGTSGLNYEQYF.

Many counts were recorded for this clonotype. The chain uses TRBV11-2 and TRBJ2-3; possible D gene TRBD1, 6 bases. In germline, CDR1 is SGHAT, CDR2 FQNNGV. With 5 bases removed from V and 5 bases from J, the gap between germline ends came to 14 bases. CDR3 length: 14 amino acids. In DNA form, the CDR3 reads TGTGCCAGCAGCGGGCTAGGGGGAGAAGATACGCAGTATTTT. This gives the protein CASSGLGGEDTQYF. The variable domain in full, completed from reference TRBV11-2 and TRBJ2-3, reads EAGVAQSPRYKIIEKRQSVAFWCNPISGHATLYWYQQILGQGPKLLIQFQNNGVVDDSQLPKDRFSAERLKGVDSTLKIQPAKLEDSAVYLCASSGLGGEDTQYFGPGTRLTVL.

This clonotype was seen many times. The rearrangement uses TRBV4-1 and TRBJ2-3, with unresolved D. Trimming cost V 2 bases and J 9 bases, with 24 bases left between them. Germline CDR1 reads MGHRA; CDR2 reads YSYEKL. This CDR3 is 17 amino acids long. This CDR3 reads CASSQRELPLSIGTQYF. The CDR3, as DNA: TGCGCCAGCAGCCAAAGAGAGTTGCCGCTCTCGATAGGAACGCAGTATTTT.

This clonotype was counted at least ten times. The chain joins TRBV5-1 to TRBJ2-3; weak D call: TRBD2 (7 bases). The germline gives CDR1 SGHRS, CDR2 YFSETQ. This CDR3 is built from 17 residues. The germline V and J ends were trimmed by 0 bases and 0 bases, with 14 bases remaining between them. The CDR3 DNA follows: TGCGCCAGCAGCTTGGAGAGGGGGGGACCTAGCACAGATACGCAGTATTTT. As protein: CASSLERGGPSTDTQYF.

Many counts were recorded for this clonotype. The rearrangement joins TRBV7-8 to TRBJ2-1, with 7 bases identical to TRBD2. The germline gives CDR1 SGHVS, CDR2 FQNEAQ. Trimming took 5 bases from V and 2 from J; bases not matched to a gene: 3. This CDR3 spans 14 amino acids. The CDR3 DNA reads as TGTGCCAGCAGCGACGGGACTACCTACAATGAGCAGTTCTTC. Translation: CASSDGTTYNEQFF.

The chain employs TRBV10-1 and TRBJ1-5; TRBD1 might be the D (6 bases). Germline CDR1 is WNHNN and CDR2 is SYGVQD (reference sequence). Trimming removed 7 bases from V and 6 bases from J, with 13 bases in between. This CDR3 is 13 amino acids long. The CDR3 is CASIEGGGQPQHF. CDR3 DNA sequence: TGCGCCAGCATAGAAGGGGGTGGTCAGCCCCAGCATTTT.

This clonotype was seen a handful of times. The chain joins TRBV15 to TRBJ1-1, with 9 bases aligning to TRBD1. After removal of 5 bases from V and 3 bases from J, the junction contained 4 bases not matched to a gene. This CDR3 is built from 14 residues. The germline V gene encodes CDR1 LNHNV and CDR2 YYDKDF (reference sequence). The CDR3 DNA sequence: TGTGCCACCAGCTACCGGGACAGGGACACTGAAGCTTTCTTT. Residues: CATSYRDRDTEAFF.

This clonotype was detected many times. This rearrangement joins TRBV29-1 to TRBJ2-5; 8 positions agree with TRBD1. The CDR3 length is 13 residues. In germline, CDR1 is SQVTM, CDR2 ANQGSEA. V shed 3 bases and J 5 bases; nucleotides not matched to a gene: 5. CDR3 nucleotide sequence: TGCAGCGTTGACCACAGGGGGTTGGAGACCCAGTACTTC. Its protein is CSVDHRGLETQYF.

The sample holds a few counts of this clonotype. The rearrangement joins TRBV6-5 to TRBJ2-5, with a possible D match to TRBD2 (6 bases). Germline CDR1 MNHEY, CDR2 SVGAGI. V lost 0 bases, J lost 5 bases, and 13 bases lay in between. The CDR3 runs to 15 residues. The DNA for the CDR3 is TGTGCCAGCAGTTACTCGGGACTCCGCGGGGAGACCCAGTACTTC. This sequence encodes CASSYSGLRGETQYF.

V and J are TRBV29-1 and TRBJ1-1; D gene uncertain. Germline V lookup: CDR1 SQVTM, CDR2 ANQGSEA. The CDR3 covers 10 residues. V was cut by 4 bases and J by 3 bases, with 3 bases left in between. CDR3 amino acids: CSVAYTEAFF. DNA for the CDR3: TGCAGCGTTGCGTACACTGAAGCTTTCTTT.

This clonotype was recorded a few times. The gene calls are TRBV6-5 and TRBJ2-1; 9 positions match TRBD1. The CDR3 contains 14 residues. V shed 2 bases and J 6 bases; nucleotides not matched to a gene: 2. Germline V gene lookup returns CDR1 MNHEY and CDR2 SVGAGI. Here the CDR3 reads CASSYATGGNEQFF. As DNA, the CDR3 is TGTGCCAGCAGTTACGCGACAGGGGGCAATGAGCAGTTCTTC.

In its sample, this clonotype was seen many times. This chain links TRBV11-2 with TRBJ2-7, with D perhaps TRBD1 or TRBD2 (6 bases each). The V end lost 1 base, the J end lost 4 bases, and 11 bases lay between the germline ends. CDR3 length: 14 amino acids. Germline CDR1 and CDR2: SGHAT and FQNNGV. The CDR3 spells CASSLAGGHYEQYF. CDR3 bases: TGTGCCAGCAGCTTAGCCGGGGGCCATTACGAGCAGTACTTC.

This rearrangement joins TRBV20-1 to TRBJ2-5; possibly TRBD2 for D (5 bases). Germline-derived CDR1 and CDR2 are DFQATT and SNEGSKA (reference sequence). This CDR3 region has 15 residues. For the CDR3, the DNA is TGCTGCGTTAGGCGGCTAGCCTTGTACCAAGAGACCCAGTACTTC. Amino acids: CCVRRLALYQETQYF.

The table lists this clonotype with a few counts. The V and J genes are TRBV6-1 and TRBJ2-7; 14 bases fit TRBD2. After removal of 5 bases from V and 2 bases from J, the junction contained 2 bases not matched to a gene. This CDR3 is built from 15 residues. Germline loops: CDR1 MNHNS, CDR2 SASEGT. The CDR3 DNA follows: TGTGCCAGCAGTAAGACTAGCGGGGGGGCCTACGAGCAGTACTTC. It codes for CASSKTSGGAYEQYF.

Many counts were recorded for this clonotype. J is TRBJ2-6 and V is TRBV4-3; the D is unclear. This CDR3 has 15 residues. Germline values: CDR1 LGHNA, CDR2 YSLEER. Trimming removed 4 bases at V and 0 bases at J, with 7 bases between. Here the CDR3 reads CASSLSDSGANVLTF. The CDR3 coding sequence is TGCGCCAGCAGCCTCTCCGACTCTGGGGCCAACGTCCTGACTTTC.

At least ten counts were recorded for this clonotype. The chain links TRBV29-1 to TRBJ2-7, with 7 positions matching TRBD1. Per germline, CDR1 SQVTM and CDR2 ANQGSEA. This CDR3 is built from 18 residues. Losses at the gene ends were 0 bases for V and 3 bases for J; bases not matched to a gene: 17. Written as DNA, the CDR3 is TGCAGCGTTGAAGATCCAGGGCGACAGGGATATACCGACTACGAGCAGTACGTC. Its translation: CSVEDPGRQGYTDYEQYV.

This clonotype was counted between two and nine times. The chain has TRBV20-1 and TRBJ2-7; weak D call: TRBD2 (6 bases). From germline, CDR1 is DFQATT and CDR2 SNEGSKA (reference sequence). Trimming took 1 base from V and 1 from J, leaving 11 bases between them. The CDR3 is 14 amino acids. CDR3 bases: TGCAGTGCTAGAGTTCTGACTAGGTCCTACGAGCAGTACGTC. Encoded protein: CSARVLTRSYEQYV.

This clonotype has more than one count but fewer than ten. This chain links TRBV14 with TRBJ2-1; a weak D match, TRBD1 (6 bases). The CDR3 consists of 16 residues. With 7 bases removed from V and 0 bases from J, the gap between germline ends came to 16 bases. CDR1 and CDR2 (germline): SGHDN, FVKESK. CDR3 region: CASMATGHGSYNEQFF. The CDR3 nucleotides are TGTGCCAGCATGGCAACGGGACACGGCTCCTACAATGAGCAGTTCTTC.

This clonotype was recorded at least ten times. The CDR3 here is CATSRVQGQSYEQYF. The CDR3 region has the DNA TGTGCCACCAGCAGAGTCCAGGGTCAAAGCTACGAGCAGTACTTC. The chain employs TRBV15 and TRBJ2-7, with a weak D call TRBD1 (5 bases). V was clipped by 1 base and J by 3 bases, with 13 bases between them. The CDR3 sequence is 15 residues long. The V gene's germline CDR1 is LNHNV and CDR2 YYDKDF (reference sequence). Complete variable domain (other parts from reference TRBV15 and TRBJ2-7): DAMVIQNPRYQVTQFGKPVTLSCSQTLNHNVMYWYQQKSSQAPKLLFHYYDKDFNNEADTPDNFQSRRPNTSFCFLDIRSPGLGDTAMYLCATSRVQGQSYEQYFGPGTRLTVT.

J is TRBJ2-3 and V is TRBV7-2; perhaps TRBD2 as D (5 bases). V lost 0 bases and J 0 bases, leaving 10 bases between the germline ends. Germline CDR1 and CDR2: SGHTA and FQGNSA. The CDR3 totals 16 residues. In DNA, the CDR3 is TGTGCCAGCAGCTTAGCATTGGACTGGAGCACAGATACGCAGTATTTT. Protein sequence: CASSLALDWSTDTQYF.

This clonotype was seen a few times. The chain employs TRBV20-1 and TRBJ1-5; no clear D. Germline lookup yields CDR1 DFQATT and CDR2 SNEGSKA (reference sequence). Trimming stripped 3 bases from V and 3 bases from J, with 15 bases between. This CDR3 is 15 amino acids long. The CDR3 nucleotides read TGCAGTGCTAGTCAGGATAACCGTTTCAATCAGCCCCAGCATTTT. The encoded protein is CSASQDNRFNQPQHF.